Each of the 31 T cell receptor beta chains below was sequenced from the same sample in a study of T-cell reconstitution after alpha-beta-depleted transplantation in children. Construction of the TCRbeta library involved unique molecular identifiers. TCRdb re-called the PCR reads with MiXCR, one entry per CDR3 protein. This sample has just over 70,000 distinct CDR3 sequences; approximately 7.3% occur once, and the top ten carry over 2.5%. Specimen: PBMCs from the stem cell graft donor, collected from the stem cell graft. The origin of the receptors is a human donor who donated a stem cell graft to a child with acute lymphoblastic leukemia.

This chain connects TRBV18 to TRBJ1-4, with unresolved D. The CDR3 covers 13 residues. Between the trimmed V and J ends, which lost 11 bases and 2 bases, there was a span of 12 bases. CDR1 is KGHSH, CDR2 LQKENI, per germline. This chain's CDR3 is CASPFGTNEKLFF. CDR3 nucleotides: TGTGCCTCACCGTTCGGGACTAATGAAAAACTGTTTTTT. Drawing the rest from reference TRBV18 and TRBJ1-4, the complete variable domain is NAGVMQNPRHLVRRRGQEARLRCSPMKGHSHVYWYRQLPEEGLKFMVYLQKENIIDESGMPKERFSAEFPKEGPSILRIQQVVRGDSAAYFCASPFGTNEKLFFGSGTQLSVL.

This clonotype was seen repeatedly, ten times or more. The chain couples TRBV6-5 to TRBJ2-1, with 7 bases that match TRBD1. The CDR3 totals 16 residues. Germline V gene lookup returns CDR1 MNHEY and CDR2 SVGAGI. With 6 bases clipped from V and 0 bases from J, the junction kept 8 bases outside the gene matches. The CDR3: CASSPWTGSSYNEQFF. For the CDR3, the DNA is TGTGCCAGCAGCCCATGGACAGGAAGCTCCTACAATGAGCAGTTCTTC.

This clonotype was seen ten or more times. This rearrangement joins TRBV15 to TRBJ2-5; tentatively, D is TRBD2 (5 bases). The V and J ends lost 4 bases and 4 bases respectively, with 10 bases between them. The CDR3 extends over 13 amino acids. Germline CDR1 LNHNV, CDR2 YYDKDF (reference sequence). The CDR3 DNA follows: TGTGCCACCAGCACAAGAGGGAGAGAGACCCAGTACTTC. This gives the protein CATSTRGRETQYF.

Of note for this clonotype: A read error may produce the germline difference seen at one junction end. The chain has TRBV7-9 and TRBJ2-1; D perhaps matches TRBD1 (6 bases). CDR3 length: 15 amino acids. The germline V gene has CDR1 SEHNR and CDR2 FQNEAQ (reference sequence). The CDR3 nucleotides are TGTGCCTGCAGCATAGGGACAAGACTCTACAATGAGCAGTTCTTC. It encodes CACSIGTRLYNEQFF.

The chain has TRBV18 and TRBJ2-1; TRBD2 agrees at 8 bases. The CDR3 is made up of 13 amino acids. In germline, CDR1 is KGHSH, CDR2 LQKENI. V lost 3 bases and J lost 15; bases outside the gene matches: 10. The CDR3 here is CASSPLSGTRGFF. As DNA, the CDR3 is TGTGCCAGCTCACCTTTATCCGGGACTAGGGGGTTCTTC.

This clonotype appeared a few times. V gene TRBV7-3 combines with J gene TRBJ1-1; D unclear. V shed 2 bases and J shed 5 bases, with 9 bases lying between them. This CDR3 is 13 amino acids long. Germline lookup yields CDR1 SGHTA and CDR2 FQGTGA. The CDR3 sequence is CASSLDRGTEAFF. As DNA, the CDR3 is TGTGCCAGCAGCTTAGATAGAGGGACTGAAGCTTTCTTT.

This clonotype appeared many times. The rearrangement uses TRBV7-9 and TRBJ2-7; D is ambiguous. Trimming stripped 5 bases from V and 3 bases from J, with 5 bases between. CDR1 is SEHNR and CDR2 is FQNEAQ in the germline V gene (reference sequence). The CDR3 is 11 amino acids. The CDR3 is CASSPSYEQYF. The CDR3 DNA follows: TGTGCCAGCAGCCCCAGCTACGAGCAGTACTTC.

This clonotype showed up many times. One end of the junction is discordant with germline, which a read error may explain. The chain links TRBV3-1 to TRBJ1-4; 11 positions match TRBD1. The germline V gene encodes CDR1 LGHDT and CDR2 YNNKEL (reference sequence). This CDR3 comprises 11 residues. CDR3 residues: CASSRGQGAVF. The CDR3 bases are TGTGCCAGCAGCCGCGGACAGGGGGCCGTTTTT.

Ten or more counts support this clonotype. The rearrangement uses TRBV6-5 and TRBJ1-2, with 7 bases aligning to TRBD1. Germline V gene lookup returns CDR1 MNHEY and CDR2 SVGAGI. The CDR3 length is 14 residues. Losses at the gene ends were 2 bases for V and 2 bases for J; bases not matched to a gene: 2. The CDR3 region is CASSYSRGNYGYTF. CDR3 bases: TGTGCCAGCAGTTACAGCAGGGGGAACTATGGCTACACCTTC.

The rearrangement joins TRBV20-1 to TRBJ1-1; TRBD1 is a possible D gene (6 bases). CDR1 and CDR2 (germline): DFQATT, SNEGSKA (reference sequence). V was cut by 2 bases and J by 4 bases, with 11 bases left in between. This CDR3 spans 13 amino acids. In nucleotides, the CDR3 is TGCAGTGCTAGACCTCAGGGGACCACTGAAGCTTTCTTT. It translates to CSARPQGTTEAFF.

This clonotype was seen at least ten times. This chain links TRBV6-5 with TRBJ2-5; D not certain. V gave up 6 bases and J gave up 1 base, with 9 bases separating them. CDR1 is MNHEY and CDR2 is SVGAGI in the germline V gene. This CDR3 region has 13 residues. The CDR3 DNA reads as TGTGCCAGCAGCTCCCAGGCCCAAGAGACCCAGTACTTC. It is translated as CASSSQAQETQYF.

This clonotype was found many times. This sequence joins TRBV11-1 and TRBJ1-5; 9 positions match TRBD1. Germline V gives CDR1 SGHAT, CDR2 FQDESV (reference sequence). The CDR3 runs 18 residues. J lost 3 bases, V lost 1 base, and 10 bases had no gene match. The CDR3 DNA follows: TGTGCCAGCAGCTTAGACCCTGACAGGGGGATCACCAATCAGCCCCAGCATTTT. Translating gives CASSLDPDRGITNQPQHF. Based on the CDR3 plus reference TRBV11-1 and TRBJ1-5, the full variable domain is EAEVAQSPRYKITEKSQAVAFWCDPISGHATLYWYRQILGQGPELLVQFQDESVVDDSQLPKDRFSAERLKGVDSTLKIQPAELGDSAMYLCASSLDPDRGITNQPQHFGDGTRLSIL.

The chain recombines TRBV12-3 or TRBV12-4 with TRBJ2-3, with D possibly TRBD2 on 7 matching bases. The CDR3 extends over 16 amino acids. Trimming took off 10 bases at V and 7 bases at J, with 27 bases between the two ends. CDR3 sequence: CAILPLRGGALYTQYF. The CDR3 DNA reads TGTGCCATCCTCCCACTAAGGGGGGGGGCTTTATATACGCAGTATTTT.

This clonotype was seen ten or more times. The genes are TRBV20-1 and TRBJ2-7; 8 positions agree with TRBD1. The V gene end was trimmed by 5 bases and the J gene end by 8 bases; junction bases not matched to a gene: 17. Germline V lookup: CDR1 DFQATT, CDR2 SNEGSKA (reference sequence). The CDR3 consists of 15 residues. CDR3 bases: TGCAGTGCTGGACCTATGGACAGGGAAGCAGTCCAGCAGTACTTC. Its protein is CSAGPMDREAVQQYF.

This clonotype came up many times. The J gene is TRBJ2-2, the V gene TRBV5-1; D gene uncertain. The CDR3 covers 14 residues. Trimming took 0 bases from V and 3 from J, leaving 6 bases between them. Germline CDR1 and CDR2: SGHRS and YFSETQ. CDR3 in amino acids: CASSLEPYTGELFF. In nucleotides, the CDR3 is TGCGCCAGCAGCTTGGAACCTTACACCGGGGAGCTGTTTTTT.

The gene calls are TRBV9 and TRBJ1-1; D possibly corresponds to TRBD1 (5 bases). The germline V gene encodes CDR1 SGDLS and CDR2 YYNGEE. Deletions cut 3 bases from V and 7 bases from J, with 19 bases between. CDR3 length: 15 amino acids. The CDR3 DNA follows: TGTGCCAGCAGCGCCGCTCCCGGGACGACCTTTGAAGCTTTCTTT. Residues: CASSAAPGTTFEAFF.

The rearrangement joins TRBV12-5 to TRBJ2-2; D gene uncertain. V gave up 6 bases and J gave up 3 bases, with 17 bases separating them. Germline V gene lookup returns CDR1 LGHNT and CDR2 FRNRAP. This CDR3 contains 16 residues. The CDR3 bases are TGTGCTAGTGGACCCGACAAAATTTTCGACACCGGGGAGCTGTTTTTT. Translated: CASGPDKIFDTGELFF.

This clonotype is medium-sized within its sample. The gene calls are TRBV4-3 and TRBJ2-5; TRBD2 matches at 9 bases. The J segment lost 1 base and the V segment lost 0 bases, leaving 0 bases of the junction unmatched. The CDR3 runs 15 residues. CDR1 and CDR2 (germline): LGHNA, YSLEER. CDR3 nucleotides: TGCGCCAGCAGCCAAGAGCGGGGGGGCCAAGAGACCCAGTACTTC. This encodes CASSQERGGQETQYF.

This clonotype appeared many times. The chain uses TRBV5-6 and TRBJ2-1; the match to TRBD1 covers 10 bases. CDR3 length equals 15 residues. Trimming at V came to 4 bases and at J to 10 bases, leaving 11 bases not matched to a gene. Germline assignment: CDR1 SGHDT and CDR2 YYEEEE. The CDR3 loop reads CASSQSPGTGEEQFF. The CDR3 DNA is TGTGCCAGCAGCCAAAGTCCCGGGACAGGGGAGGAGCAGTTCTTC.

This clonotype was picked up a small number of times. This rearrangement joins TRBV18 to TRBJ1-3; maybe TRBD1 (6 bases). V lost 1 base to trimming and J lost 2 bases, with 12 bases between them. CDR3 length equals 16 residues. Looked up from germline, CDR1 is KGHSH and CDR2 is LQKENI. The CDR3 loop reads CASSPQPGGTGNTIYF. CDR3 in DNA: TGTGCCAGCTCACCACAGCCCGGGGGCACTGGAAACACCATATATTTT.

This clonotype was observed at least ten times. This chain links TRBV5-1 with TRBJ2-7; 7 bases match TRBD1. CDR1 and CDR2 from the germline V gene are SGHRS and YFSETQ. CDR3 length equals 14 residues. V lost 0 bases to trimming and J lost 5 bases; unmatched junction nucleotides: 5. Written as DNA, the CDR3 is TGCGCCAGCAGCTTGGGACAGGGTGTGGACGAGCAGTACTTC. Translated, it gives CASSLGQGVDEQYF. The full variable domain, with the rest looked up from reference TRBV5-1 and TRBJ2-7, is KAGVTQTPRYLIKTRGQQVTLSCSPISGHRSVSWYQQTPGQGLQFLFEYFSETQRNKGNFPGRFSGRQFSNSRSEMNVSTLELGDSALYLCASSLGQGVDEQYFGPGTRLTVT.

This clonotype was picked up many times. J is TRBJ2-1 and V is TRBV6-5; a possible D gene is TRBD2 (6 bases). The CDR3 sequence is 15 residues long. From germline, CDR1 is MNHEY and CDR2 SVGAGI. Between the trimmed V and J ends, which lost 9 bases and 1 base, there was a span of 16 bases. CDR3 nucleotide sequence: TGTGCCAGTTCGACGGGGACTGGGTCCTACAATGAGCAGTTCTTC. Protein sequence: CASSTGTGSYNEQFF.

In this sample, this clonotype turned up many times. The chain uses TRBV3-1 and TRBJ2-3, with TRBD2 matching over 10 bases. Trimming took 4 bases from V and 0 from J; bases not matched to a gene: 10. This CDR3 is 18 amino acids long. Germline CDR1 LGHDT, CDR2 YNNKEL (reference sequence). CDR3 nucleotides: TGTGCCAGCAGCCGAAGATGGCTAGCGGGAGCTAGCACAGATACGCAGTATTTT. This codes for CASSRRWLAGASTDTQYF.

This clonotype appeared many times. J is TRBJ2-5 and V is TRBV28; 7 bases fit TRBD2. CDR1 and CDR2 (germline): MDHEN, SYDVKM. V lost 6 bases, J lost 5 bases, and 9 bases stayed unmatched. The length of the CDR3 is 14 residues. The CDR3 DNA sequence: TGTGCCAGCAGCCTCTCCTGGGAGGGGGAGACCCAGTACTTC. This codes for CASSLSWEGETQYF.

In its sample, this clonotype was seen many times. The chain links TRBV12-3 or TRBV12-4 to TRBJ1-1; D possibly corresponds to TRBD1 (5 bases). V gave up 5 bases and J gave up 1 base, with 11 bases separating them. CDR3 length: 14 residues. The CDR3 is CASSREGENTEAFF. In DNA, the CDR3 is TGTGCCAGCAGTCGGGAAGGGGAGAACACTGAAGCTTTCTTT.

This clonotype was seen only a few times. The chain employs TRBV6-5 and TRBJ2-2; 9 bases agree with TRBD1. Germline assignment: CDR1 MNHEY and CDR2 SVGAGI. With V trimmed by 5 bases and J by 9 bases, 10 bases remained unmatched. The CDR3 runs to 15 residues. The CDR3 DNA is TGTGCCAGCAGTAACCCGGACAGGGGTCGCCGGGAGCTGTTTTTT. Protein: CASSNPDRGRRELFF.

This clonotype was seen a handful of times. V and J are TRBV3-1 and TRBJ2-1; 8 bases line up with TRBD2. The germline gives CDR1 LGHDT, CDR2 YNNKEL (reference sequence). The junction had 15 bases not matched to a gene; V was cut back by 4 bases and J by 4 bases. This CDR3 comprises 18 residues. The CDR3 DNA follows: TGTGCCAGCAGCCCTTACTCCTCACGGAGCGGGGGATACAATGAGCAGTTCTTC. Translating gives CASSPYSSRSGGYNEQFF.

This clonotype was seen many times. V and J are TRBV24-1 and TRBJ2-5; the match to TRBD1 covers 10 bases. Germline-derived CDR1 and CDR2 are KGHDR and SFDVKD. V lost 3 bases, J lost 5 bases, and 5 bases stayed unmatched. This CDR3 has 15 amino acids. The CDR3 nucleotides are TGTGCCACCAGTGATACCAAGGACAGGGGGGAGACCCAGTACTTC. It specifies CATSDTKDRGETQYF.

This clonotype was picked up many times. The CDR3 spells CASSFFGETYEQYF. CDR3 nucleotide sequence: TGCGCCAGCAGCTTCTTCGGCGAGACCTACGAGCAGTACTTC. This rearrangement joins TRBV5-1 to TRBJ2-7; D is uncertain. This CDR3 is built from 14 residues. Trimming left V 2 bases short and J 2 bases short, with 11 bases between. Germline V gives CDR1 SGHRS, CDR2 YFSETQ.

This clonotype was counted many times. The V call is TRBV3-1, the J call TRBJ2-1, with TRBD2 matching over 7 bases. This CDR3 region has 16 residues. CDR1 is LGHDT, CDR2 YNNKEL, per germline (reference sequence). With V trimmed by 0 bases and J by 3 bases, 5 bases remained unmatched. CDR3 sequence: CASSQDYGGDYNEQFF. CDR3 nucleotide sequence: TGTGCCAGCAGCCAAGATTATGGGGGGGACTACAATGAGCAGTTCTTC.

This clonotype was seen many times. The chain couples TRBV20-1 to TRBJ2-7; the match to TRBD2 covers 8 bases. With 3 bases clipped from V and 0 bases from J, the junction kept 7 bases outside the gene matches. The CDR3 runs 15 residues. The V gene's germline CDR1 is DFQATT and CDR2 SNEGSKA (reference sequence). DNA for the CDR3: TGCAGTGCTAGGGGAGCGGGGGTGAGCTCCTACGAGCAGTACTTC. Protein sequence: CSARGAGVSSYEQYF.